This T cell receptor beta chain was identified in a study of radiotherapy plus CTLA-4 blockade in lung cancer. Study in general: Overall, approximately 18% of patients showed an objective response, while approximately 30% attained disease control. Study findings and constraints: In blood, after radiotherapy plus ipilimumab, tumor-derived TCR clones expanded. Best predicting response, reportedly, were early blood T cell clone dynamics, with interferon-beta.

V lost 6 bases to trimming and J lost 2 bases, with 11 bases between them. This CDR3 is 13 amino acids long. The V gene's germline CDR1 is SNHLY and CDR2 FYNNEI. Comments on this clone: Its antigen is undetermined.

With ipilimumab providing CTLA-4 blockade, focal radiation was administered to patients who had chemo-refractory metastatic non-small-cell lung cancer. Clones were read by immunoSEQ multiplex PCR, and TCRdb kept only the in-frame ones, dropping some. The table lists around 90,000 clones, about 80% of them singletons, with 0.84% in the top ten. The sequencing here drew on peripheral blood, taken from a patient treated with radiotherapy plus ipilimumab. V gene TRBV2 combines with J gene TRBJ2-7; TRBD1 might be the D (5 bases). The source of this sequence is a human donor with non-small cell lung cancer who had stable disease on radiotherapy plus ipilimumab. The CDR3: CASRTDRTYEQYF. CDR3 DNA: TGTGCCAGCAGAACCGACAGAACCTACGAGCAGTACTTC.